This section outlines one T cell receptor beta chain sequence together with its context. The germline V gene encodes CDR1 SGHDT and CDR2 YYEEEE. V was cut by 3 bases and J by 0 bases, with 10 bases left in between. This CDR3 has 15 residues. These data come from a study of blood T cell repertoires in COVID-19. For the study at large: Sites across the United States, Italy and Spain contributed samples from acute and convalescent COVID-19. In each case, the material was cDNA or gDNA derived from T cells, B-cell-depleted T cells, or PBMCs.

As originally analysed: Reference gene primer amplification in the assay estimated nucleated cell counts. Assay: immunoSEQ multiplex PCR; the TCRdb copy retains only in-frame clones and omits some. The V and J calls and clone size are taken from that table; D and trimming were inferred from the DNA. The data show under 75,000 clones, 55% to 80% seen once. Seattle cases were enrolled at active infection and followed longitudinally. The rearrangement links TRBV5-6 to TRBJ1-3; weak D call: TRBD1 (5 bases). The source is an older woman with COVID-19, enrolled during active disease. The material sequenced was peripheral blood. The CDR3 DNA follows: TGTGCCAGCAGCTCCCGGGGGAGCTCTGGAAACACCATATATTTT. Its translation is CASSSRGSSGNTIYF.